This TCR beta chain was found in a study of T cells in Graves' hyperthyroidism and ophthalmopathy. Study-wide results and caveats: A model of 13 V-J features distinguished ophthalmopathy from stable hyperthyroidism.

It was RNA transcripts that yielded the amplified TCR beta CDR3 regions. Researchers ran a first-round RT-PCR on the TCR CDR3 using the HTBI primer set. TCRdb independently ran MiXCR on the multiplex PCR reads; one entry per CDR3 protein. The sample holds around 620,000 distinct CDR3 sequences, under 20% seen once. This clonotype was detected a few times. Its cognate antigen is unknown. V was trimmed by 2 bases and J by 9 bases, leaving 8 bases between them. The CDR3 runs 12 residues. The germline gives CDR1 MNHEY, CDR2 SMNVEV (reference sequence). The TCR originated in a woman aged 25 to 39 with Graves' hyperthyroidism. The chain carries TRBV27 and TRBJ2-1; tentatively, D is TRBD2 (6 bases). Sequenced input: blood. The CDR3 DNA sequence: TGTGCCAGCAGTTTACTGGGGGGTGAGCAGTTCTTC. This translates into CASSLLGGEQFF.